The next 24 T cell receptor beta chains were all read from a single sample in a study of T cell changes during pregnancy in multiple sclerosis. Assay used: immunoSEQ multiplex PCR; TCRdb lists only in-frame clones, some missing. The repertoire consists of about 75,000 clones, with around 90% occurring once and the leading ten covering approximately 0.88%. Sequencing used peripheral blood, obtained in the first trimester of pregnancy. These receptors were obtained from a female donor in good health, enrolled as a control in a pregnancy study.

The genes are TRBV20-1 and TRBJ2-3; unclear D gene. V lost 6 bases, J lost 6 bases, and 7 bases lay in between. Germline CDR1 DFQATT, CDR2 SNEGSKA (reference sequence). The CDR3 sequence is 10 residues long. CDR3 sequence (DNA): TGCAGTGCCCGAGAGGATACGCAGTATTTT. Protein product: CSAREDTQYF.

This rearrangement joins TRBV6-4 to TRBJ2-7; tentatively, D is TRBD2 (5 bases). Trimming shortened V by 6 bases and J by 6 bases, and 18 bases separated the two germline ends. This CDR3 spans 14 amino acids. Germline CDR1 MRHNA, CDR2 SNTAGT. The CDR3 DNA reads as TGTGCCAGCAGCGCCCGGGTTGGAGGAGGCGAGCAGTACTTC. Its protein is CASSARVGGGEQYF.

The chain carries TRBV28 and TRBJ2-7, with 9 bases matching TRBD2. With 2 bases clipped from V and 2 bases from J, the junction kept 1 base outside the gene matches. Looked up from germline, CDR1 is MDHEN and CDR2 is SYDVKM. This CDR3 is built from 14 residues. The CDR3 here is CASSLLAGTYEQYF. The CDR3 DNA follows: TGTGCCAGCAGTTTACTAGCGGGGACCTACGAGCAGTACTTC. Using reference TRBV28 and TRBJ2-7 for the parts outside the CDR3, the full variable domain is DVKVTQSSRYLVKRTGEKVFLECVQDMDHENMFWYRQDPGLGLRLIYFSYDVKMKEKGDIPEGYSVSREKKERFSLILESASTNQTSMYLCASSLLAGTYEQYFGPGTRLTVT.

This rearrangement joins TRBV28 to TRBJ2-5; 11 bases line up with TRBD2. The CDR3 runs 16 residues. Germline V lookup: CDR1 MDHEN, CDR2 SYDVKM. The J segment lost 6 bases and the V segment lost 5 bases, leaving 11 bases of the junction unmatched. DNA of the CDR3: TGTGCCAGCAGTAACTTACGTACTAGCGGGAGAAAGACCCAGTACTTC. Its protein is CASSNLRTSGRKTQYF. The variable domain in full, completed from reference TRBV28 and TRBJ2-5, reads DVKVTQSSRYLVKRTGEKVFLECVQDMDHENMFWYRQDPGLGLRLIYFSYDVKMKEKGDIPEGYSVSREKKERFSLILESASTNQTSMYLCASSNLRTSGRKTQYFGPGTRLLVL.

This chain uses TRBV5-1 with TRBJ2-7, with 9 bases identical to TRBD2. Trimming took 5 bases from V and 2 from J; bases not matched to a gene: 11. The germline V gene encodes CDR1 SGHRS and CDR2 YFSETQ. There are 16 residues in the CDR3. The CDR3 reads CASRGVELAGAYEQYF. Written as DNA, the CDR3 is TGCGCCAGCAGGGGGGTAGAACTAGCGGGCGCCTACGAGCAGTACTTC.

The chain joins TRBV30 to TRBJ1-2; 9 bases match TRBD1. This CDR3 is 14 amino acids long. Germline CDR1 reads GTSNPN; CDR2 reads SVGIG (reference sequence). V shed 7 bases and J 7 bases; nucleotides not matched to a gene: 13. CDR3 in DNA: TGTGCCTTAATACCGGGACAGGGTTTGAGTGGCTACACCTTC. It yields the protein CALIPGQGLSGYTF.

J is TRBJ1-5 and V is TRBV5-4; TRBD1 matches 9 bases. The CDR3 contains 15 residues. Trimming removed 0 bases from V and 4 bases from J; junction bases left unmatched: 2. Germline V gives CDR1 SGHNT, CDR2 YYREEE (reference sequence). CDR3 bases: TGTGCCAGCAGCTTGGACAGGGGGCCTAATCAGCCCCAGCATTTT. It is translated as CASSLDRGPNQPQHF.

CDR3 in DNA: TGTGCCAGTAGTATCGGACAGGAGATCCCTGAAGCTTTCTTT. It yields the protein CASSIGQEIPEAFF. The rearrangement joins TRBV19 to TRBJ1-1, with TRBD1 matching over 7 bases. The CDR3 has 14 amino acids. Germline-derived CDR1 and CDR2 are LNHDA and SQIVND (reference sequence). Germline trimming cut 3 bases from V and 6 bases from J; bases unmatched to any gene: 7.

This chain links TRBV7-8 with TRBJ1-6, with a possible D match to TRBD1 (5 bases). Trimming removed 2 bases from V and 0 bases from J, with 11 bases in between. The CDR3 is made up of 17 amino acids. In germline, CDR1 is SGHVS, CDR2 FQNEAQ. The CDR3 DNA is TGTGCCAGCAGCTTACAGGGCTCAAGCTCCTATAATTCACCCCTCCACTTT. Translating it yields CASSLQGSSSYNSPLHF.

The chain joins TRBV4-1 to TRBJ2-5; D is undetermined. Germline V gives CDR1 MGHRA, CDR2 YSYEKL. V shed 1 base and J shed 2 bases, with 8 bases lying between them. The CDR3 runs to 14 residues. As DNA, the CDR3 is TGCGCCAGCAGCCAAGTAACAGTACAAGAGACCCAGTACTTC. Its translation: CASSQVTVQETQYF.

The genes are TRBV7-8 and TRBJ1-1; possible D gene TRBD1, 6 bases. Trimming left V 2 bases short and J 0 bases short, with 16 bases between. The germline V gene has CDR1 SGHVS and CDR2 FQNEAQ. The CDR3 spans 17 residues. The CDR3 is CASSLIGGIALNTEAFF. In nucleotides, the CDR3 is TGTGCCAGCAGCTTAATAGGGGGTATCGCCTTGAACACTGAAGCTTTCTTT.

The chain joins TRBV18 to TRBJ1-3, with TRBD1 matching over 9 bases. V gave up 3 bases and J gave up 2 bases; unmatched junction bases: 5. The CDR3 sequence is 16 residues long. In germline, CDR1 is KGHSH, CDR2 LQKENI. The CDR3 is CASSPMGQGTGNTIYF. DNA of the CDR3: TGTGCCAGCTCACCCATGGGACAGGGTACTGGAAACACCATATATTTT.

This chain connects TRBV28 to TRBJ1-5; weak D call: TRBD1 (5 bases). This CDR3 contains 14 residues. Germline loops: CDR1 MDHEN, CDR2 SYDVKM. V lost 3 bases, J lost 2 bases, and 8 bases lay in between. CDR3 amino acids: CASSLGEGNQPQHF. The CDR3 nucleotides read TGTGCCAGCAGTTTGGGGGAGGGCAATCAGCCCCAGCATTTT. Variable domain in full (rest from reference TRBV28 and TRBJ1-5): DVKVTQSSRYLVKRTGEKVFLECVQDMDHENMFWYRQDPGLGLRLIYFSYDVKMKEKGDIPEGYSVSREKKERFSLILESASTNQTSMYLCASSLGEGNQPQHFGDGTRLSIL.

J is TRBJ1-1 and V is TRBV11-2, with 8 bases aligning to TRBD1. J gave up 7 bases and V 0 bases, and 7 bases lay outside the gene matches. Germline V lookup: CDR1 SGHAT, CDR2 FQNNGV. The CDR3 is 15 residues long. The CDR3 sequence is CASSLDSGQGGEAFF. The CDR3 DNA sequence: TGTGCCAGCAGCTTAGATTCCGGACAGGGTGGTGAAGCTTTCTTT. The full variable domain, its missing parts supplied by reference TRBV11-2 and TRBJ1-1, is EAGVAQSPRYKIIEKRQSVAFWCNPISGHATLYWYQQILGQGPKLLIQFQNNGVVDDSQLPKDRFSAERLKGVDSTLKIQPAKLEDSAVYLCASSLDSGQGGEAFFGQGTRLTVV.

The rearrangement uses TRBV7-2 and TRBJ2-2, with no clear D. Trimming stripped 5 bases from V and 2 bases from J, with 12 bases between. This CDR3 comprises 15 residues. Germline-derived CDR1 and CDR2 are SGHTA and FQGNSA. CDR3 protein: CASSRPLLNTGELFF. In nucleotides, the CDR3 is TGTGCCAGCAGCCGCCCGCTCCTAAACACCGGGGAGCTGTTTTTT.

This chain connects TRBV2 to TRBJ1-4; 7 bases are a match to TRBD1. The CDR3 totals 16 residues. After removal of 6 bases from V and 5 bases from J, the junction contained 12 bases not matched to a gene. The germline CDR1 and CDR2 sequences are SNHLY and FYNNEI. DNA of the CDR3: TGTGCCAGCAGCTTACAAGGGGCCAGGGGGAATGAAAAACTGTTTTTT. Its protein is CASSLQGARGNEKLFF.

J is TRBJ1-2 and V is TRBV6-1; TRBD1 agrees at 8 bases. The V and J ends lost 2 bases and 4 bases, in that order; junction bases with no gene match: 6. The length of the CDR3 is 15 residues. Germline assignment: CDR1 MNHNS and CDR2 SASEGT. CDR3 region: CASSETGGDIYGYTF. In nucleotides, the CDR3 is TGTGCCAGCAGTGAAACAGGGGGTGACATCTATGGCTACACCTTC.

V usage is TRBV7-6 and J usage is TRBJ2-3, with 11 positions matching TRBD2. V trimming: 2 bases; J trimming: 2 bases; junction bases outside the gene matches: 6. The CDR3 length is 17 residues. Germline assignment: CDR1 SGHVS and CDR2 FNYEAQ. CDR3 in amino acids: CASSLYGTSGPTDTQYF. In DNA, the CDR3 is TGTGCCAGCAGCTTATATGGGACTAGCGGCCCCACAGATACGCAGTATTTT.

The rearrangement links TRBV10-3 to TRBJ1-2; D not resolved. From germline, CDR1 is ENHRY and CDR2 SYGVKD. Between the trimmed V and J ends, which lost 7 bases and 6 bases, there was a span of 18 bases. The CDR3 totals 14 residues. The CDR3 sequence is CAITEEDEGDGYTF. The CDR3 region has the DNA TGTGCCATCACCGAAGAGGACGAGGGAGATGGCTACACCTTC.

This clone was recorded once. The chain couples TRBV6-1 to TRBJ2-3; TRBD2 matches 7 bases. Per the germline V gene, CDR1 is MNHNS and CDR2 is SASEGT. The CDR3 runs to 16 residues. With V trimmed by 2 bases and J by 1 base, 6 bases remained unmatched. CDR3 bases: TGTGCCAGCAGTGAATCGTTTCGGGGGGGCACAGATACGCAGTATTTT. It specifies CASSESFRGGTDTQYF.

The rearrangement links TRBV18 to TRBJ2-1; a weak D match, TRBD2 (6 bases). CDR3 size: 17 residues. The V gene's germline CDR1 is KGHSH and CDR2 LQKENI. V lost 4 bases, J lost 6 bases, and 22 bases lay in between. The CDR3 region is CASSLRRDSSTPNEQFF. CDR3 nucleotide sequence: TGTGCCAGCTCACTACGGAGGGATTCCAGTACCCCCAATGAGCAGTTCTTC.

V and J are TRBV6-5 and TRBJ2-1; 12 bases align to TRBD2. Germline CDR1 and CDR2: MNHEY and SVGAGI. Trimming at V came to 5 bases and at J to 10 bases, leaving 6 bases not matched to a gene. The CDR3 length is 14 residues. CDR3 nucleotide sequence: TGTGCCAGCAGTCGACTAGCGGGAGATCCCGAGCAGTTCTTC. Its translation is CASSRLAGDPEQFF.

This clone was detected only once. This chain links TRBV7-9 with TRBJ1-2; D is uncertain. The germline V gene encodes CDR1 SEHNR and CDR2 FQNEAQ (reference sequence). The CDR3 has 12 residues. Trimming removed 6 bases at V and 6 bases at J, with 11 bases between. CDR3 sequence: CASSPDMNGYTF. CDR3 nucleotides: TGTGCCAGCAGTCCCGACATGAATGGCTACACCTTC.

The chain carries TRBV9 and TRBJ1-1; weak D call: TRBD1 (5 bases). Germline V gene lookup returns CDR1 SGDLS and CDR2 YYNGEE. V lost 4 bases to trimming and J lost 4 bases, with 11 bases between them. The CDR3 has 13 residues. CDR3 sequence (DNA): TGTGCCAGCAGCCCGGGGGGTGGCACTGAAGCTTTCTTT. Amino acids: CASSPGGGTEAFF.